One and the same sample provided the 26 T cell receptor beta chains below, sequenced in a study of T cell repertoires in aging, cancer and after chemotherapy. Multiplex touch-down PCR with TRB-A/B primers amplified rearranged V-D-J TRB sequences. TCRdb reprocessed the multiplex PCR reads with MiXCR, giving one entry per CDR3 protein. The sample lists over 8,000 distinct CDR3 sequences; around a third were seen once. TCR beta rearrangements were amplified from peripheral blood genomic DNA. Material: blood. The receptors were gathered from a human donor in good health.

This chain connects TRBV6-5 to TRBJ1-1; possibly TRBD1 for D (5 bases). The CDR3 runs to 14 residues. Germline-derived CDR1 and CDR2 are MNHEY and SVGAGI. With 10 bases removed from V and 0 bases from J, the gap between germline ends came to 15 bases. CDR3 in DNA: TGTGCCACCCTCGGGCAGGGCTTGAACACTGAAGCTTTCTTT. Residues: CATLGQGLNTEAFF.

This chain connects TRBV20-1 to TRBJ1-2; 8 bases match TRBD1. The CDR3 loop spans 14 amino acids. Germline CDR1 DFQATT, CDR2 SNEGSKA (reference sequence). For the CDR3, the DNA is TGCAGCACCCCCGAGGGACAGGCGTGGGGTGGCTACACCTTC. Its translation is CSTPEGQAWGGYTF.

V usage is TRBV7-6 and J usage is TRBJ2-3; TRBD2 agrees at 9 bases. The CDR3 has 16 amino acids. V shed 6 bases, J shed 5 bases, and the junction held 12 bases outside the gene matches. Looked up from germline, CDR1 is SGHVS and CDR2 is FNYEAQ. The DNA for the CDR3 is TGTGCCAGCAGGGACTGGGGTAGCGGGGGTGGAGATACGCAGTATTTT. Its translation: CASRDWGSGGGDTQYF.

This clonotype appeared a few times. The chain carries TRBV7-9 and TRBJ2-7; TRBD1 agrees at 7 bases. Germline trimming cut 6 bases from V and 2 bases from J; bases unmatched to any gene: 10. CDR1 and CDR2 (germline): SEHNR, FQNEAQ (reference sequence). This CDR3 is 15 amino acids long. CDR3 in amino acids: CASSTLGTVAYEQYF. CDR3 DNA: TGTGCCAGCAGTACATTAGGGACAGTGGCCTACGAGCAGTACTTC.

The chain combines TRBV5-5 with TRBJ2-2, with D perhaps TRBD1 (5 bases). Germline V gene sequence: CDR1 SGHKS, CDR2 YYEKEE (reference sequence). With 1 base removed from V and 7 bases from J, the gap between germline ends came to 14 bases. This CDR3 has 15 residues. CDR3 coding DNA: TGTGCCAGCAGCTTGAGCAGGGTAATAGGCGGGGAGCTGTTTTTT. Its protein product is CASSLSRVIGGELFF. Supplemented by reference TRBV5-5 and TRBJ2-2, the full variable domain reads DAGVTQSPTHLIKTRGQQVTLRCSPISGHKSVSWYQQVLGQGPQFIFQYYEKEERGRGNFPDRFSARQFPNYSSELNVNALLLGDSALYLCASSLSRVIGGELFFGEGSRLTVL.

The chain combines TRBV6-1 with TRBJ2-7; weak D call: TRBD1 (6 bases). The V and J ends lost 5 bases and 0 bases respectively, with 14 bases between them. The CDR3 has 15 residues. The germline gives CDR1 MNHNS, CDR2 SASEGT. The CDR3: CASSISWGPSYEQYV. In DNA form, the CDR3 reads TGTGCCAGCAGTATAAGCTGGGGGCCCTCCTACGAGCAGTACGTC.

The CDR3 coding sequence is TGTGCCAGCAGTCCCTCGTGGTGGGGCTCTAGCACAGATACGCAGTATTTT. It yields the protein CASSPSWWGSSTDTQYF. This chain connects TRBV6-1 to TRBJ2-3, with a weak D call TRBD1 (5 bases). V dropped 5 bases and J dropped 0 bases, with 18 bases sitting between them. Looked up from germline, CDR1 is MNHNS and CDR2 is SASEGT. The CDR3 sequence is 17 residues long.

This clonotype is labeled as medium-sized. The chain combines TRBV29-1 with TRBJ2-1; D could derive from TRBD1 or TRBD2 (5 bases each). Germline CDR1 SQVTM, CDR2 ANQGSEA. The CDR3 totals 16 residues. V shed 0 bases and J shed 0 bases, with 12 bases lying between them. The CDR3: CSVEDVGDASYNEQFF. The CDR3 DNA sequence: TGCAGCGTTGAAGATGTGGGGGATGCCTCCTACAATGAGCAGTTCTTC.

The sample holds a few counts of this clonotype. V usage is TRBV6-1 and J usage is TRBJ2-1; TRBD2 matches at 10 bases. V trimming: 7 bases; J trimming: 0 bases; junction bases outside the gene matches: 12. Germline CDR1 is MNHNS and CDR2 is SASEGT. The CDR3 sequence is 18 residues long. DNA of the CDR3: TGTGCCAGCATGGGTCGGGAGCGGGGGGGGACCTCCTACAATGAGCAGTTCTTC. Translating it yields CASMGRERGGTSYNEQFF.

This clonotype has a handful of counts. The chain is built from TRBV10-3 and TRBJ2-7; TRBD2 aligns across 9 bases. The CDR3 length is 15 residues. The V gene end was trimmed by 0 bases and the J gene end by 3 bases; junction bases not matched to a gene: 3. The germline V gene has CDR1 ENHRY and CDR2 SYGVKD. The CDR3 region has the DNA TGTGCCATCAGTGAGTCAGGAGCGGGGGGCTACGAGCAGTACTTC. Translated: CAISESGAGGYEQYF.

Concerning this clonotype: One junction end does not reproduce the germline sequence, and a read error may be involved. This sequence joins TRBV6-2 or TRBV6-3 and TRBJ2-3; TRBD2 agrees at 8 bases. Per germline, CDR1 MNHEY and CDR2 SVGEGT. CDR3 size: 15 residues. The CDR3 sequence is CASSYGAGGTDTKYF. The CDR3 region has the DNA TGTGCCAGCAGTTACGGGGCGGGGGGCACAGATACGAAGTATTTT.

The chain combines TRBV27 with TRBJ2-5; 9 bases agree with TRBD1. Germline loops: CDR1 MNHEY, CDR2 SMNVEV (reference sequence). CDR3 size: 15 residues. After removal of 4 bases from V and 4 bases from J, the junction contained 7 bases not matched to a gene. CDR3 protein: CASSSYRGQGETQYF. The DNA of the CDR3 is TGTGCCAGCAGTTCGTACAGGGGGCAGGGAGAGACCCAGTACTTC.

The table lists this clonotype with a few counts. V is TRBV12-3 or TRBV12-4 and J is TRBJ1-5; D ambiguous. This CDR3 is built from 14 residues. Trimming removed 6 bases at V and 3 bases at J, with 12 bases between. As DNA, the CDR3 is TGTGCCAGCAGCCCGGGTCACTACAATCAGCCCCAGCATTTT. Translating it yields CASSPGHYNQPQHF.

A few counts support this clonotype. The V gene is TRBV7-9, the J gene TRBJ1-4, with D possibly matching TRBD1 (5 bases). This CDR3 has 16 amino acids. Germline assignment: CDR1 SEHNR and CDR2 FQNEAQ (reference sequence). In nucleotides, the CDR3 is TGTGTCAGAAGCCACTTTATCAGGGAGGGTAATGAAAAACTGTTTTTT. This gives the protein CVRSHFIREGNEKLFF.

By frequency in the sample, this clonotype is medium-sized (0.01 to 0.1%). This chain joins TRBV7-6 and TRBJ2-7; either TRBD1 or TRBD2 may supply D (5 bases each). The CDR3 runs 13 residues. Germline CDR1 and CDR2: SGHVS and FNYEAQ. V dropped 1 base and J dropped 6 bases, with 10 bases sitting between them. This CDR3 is CASSLEAGSEQYF. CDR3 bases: TGTGCCAGCAGCTTAGAGGCAGGGAGCGAGCAGTACTTC.

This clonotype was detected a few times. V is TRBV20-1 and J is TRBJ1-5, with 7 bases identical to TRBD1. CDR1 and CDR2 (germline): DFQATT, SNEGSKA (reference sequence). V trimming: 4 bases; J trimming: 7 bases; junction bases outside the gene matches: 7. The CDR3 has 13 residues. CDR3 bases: TGCAGTGCTACTTACAGGGGTCAACAGCCCCAGCATTTT. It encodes CSATYRGQQPQHF.

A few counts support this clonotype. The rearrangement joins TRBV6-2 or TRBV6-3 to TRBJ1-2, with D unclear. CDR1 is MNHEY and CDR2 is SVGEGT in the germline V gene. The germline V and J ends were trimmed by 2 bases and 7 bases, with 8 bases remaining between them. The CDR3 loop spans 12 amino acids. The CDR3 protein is CASSYLDSGYTF. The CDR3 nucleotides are TGTGCCAGCAGTTACCTTGATTCTGGCTACACCTTC.

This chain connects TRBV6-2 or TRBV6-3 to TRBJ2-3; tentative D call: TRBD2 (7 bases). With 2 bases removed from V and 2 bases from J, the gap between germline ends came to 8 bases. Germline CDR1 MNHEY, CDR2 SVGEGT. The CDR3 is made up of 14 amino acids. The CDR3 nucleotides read TGTGCCAGCAGTTACGGGGGGGCCACAGATACGCAGTATTTT. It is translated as CASSYGGATDTQYF.

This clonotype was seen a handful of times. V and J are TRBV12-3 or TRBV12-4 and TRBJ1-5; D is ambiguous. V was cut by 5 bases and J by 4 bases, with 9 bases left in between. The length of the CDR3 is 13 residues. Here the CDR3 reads CASSEQINQPQHF. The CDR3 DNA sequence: TGTGCCAGCAGTGAACAGATAAATCAGCCCCAGCATTTT.

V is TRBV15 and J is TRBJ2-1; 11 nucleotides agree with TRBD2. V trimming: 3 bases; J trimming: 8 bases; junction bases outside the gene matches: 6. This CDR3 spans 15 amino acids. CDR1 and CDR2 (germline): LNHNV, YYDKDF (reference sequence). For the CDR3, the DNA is TGTGCCACCAGCAGTCAGGTAGCGGGGGGGGATGAGCAGTTCTTC. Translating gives CATSSQVAGGDEQFF. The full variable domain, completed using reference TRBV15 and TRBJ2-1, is DAMVIQNPRYQVTQFGKPVTLSCSQTLNHNVMYWYQQKSSQAPKLLFHYYDKDFNNEADTPDNFQSRRPNTSFCFLDIRSPGLGDTAMYLCATSSQVAGGDEQFFGPGTRLTVL.

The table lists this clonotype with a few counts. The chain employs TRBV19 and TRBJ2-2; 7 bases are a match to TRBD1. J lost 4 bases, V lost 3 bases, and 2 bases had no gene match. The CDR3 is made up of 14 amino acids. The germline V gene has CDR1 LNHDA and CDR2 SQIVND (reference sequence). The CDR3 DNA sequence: TGTGCCAGTAGTATCGAGGGGGCCACCGGGGAGCTGTTTTTT. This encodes CASSIEGATGELFF.

CDR3 sequence: CASSPSSGSYNEQFF. The CDR3 nucleotides are TGTGCCAGCAGCCCATCTAGCGGATCCTACAATGAGCAGTTCTTC. The chain carries TRBV7-9 and TRBJ2-1, with 7 bases aligning to TRBD2. The J segment lost 1 base and the V segment lost 5 bases, leaving 5 bases of the junction unmatched. From germline, CDR1 is SEHNR and CDR2 FQNEAQ (reference sequence). The CDR3 is 15 amino acids.

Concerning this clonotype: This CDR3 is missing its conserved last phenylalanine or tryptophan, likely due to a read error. As DNA, the CDR3 is TGTGCCAGCAGCCCCAGACTTTTACTACTCAAAGGGTATGGCTACACCTTA. Its translation: CASSPRLLLLKGYGYTL. The V gene is TRBV5-6, the J gene TRBJ1-2; D gene ambiguous. The CDR3 is made up of 17 amino acids. CDR1 and CDR2 (germline): SGHDT, YYEEEE. V lost 4 bases and J lost 5, with 24 bases in between.

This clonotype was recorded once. CDR3 protein: CASSGDGATVSGANVLTF. CDR3 in DNA: TGTGCCAGCAGCGGGGACGGGGCAACTGTCTCTGGGGCCAACGTCCTGACTTTC. J is TRBJ2-6 and V is TRBV13, with D perhaps being TRBD1 or TRBD2 (5 bases each). V was cut by 5 bases and J by 0 bases, with 17 bases left in between. Germline CDR1 and CDR2: PRHDT and FYEKMQ (reference sequence). The CDR3 covers 18 residues.

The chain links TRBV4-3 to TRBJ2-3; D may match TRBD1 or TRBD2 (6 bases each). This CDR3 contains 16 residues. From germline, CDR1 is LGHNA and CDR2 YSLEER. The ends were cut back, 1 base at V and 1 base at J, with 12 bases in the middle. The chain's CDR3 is CASSQGRGDRTDTQYF. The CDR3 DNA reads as TGCGCCAGCAGCCAAGGGAGGGGGGACCGCACAGATACGCAGTATTTT.

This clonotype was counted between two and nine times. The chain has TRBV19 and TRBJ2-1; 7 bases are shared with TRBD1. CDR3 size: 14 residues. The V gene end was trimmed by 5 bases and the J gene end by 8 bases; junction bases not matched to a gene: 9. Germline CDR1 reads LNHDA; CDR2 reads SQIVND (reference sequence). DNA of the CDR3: TGTGCCAGTAGTTTGGGACAGCCTCGGGATGAGCAGTTCTTC. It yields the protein CASSLGQPRDEQFF.